Listed here are 32 T cell receptor beta chains from one sample, sequenced in a study of T cell repertoires in cytomegalovirus infection. These receptors are not linked to any known antigen. Each CDR3 protein gets one entry after TCRdb re-called the reads with MiXCR. The data contain approximately 910,000 distinct CDR3 sequences, roughly 30% of them singletons. The source material was cultured CD8+ T cells from PBMCs, sampled from culture after CMV antigen stimulation. Every receptor here comes from a human donor in good health (CMV status not recorded). Some clones in this sample may be carry-over from other donors' samples.

There are many counts of this clonotype. V usage is TRBV7-2 and J usage is TRBJ1-2; D is unresolved. V lost 1 base, J lost 10 bases, and 7 bases lay in between. CDR1 is SGHTA, CDR2 FQGNSA, per germline. This CDR3 spans 11 amino acids. The CDR3 DNA sequence: TGTGCCAGCAGCTTAGGTCCGTCCTACACCTTC. As protein: CASSLGPSYTF. Based on the CDR3 plus reference TRBV7-2 and TRBJ1-2, the full variable domain is GAGVSQSPSNKVTEKGKDVELRCDPISGHTALYWYRQSLGQGLEFLIYFQGNSAPDKSGLPSDRFSAERTGGSVSTLTIQRTQQEDSAVYLCASSLGPSYTFGSGTRLTVV.

This clonotype has only a few counts. V is TRBV7-6 and J is TRBJ2-1; 9 bases are shared with TRBD2. Germline V gives CDR1 SGHVS, CDR2 FNYEAQ. V lost 5 bases to trimming and J lost 8 bases; unmatched junction nucleotides: 7. This CDR3 comprises 14 residues. CDR3 sequence reads: CASSPRTSADEQFF. The CDR3 region has the DNA TGTGCCAGCAGCCCTAGGACTAGCGCCGATGAGCAGTTCTTC.

V usage is TRBV28 and J usage is TRBJ2-2; a weak D match, TRBD1 (5 bases). The germline V and J ends were trimmed by 1 base and 1 base, with 10 bases remaining between them. The CDR3 is 16 amino acids. From germline, CDR1 is MDHEN and CDR2 SYDVKM. Here the CDR3 DNA reads TGTGCCAGCAGTTTATACCCAGGGTTGAACACCGGGGAGCTGTTTTTT. This sequence encodes CASSLYPGLNTGELFF.

This clonotype was seen only a few times. The CDR3 here is CASSVANSYNEQFF. The CDR3 nucleotides are TGTGCCAGCAGCGTAGCTAACTCCTACAATGAGCAGTTCTTC. The chain is built from TRBV9 and TRBJ2-1; D is ambiguous. V was cut by 0 bases and J by 0 bases, with 4 bases left in between. The germline V gene has CDR1 SGDLS and CDR2 YYNGEE. The CDR3 is 14 amino acids.

In its sample, this clonotype was seen many times. This chain connects TRBV7-9 to TRBJ2-7; no clear D. Germline CDR1 reads SEHNR; CDR2 reads FQNEAQ (reference sequence). The CDR3 spans 16 residues. The V end was cut by 5 bases, the J end by 0 bases, with 17 bases between. This CDR3 is CASSPPPASSSYEQYF. CDR3 nucleotide sequence: TGTGCCAGCAGCCCGCCTCCAGCGTCGAGCTCCTACGAGCAGTACTTC. The full variable domain, with the rest looked up from reference TRBV7-9 and TRBJ2-7, is DTGVSQNPRHKITKRGQNVTFRCDPISEHNRLYWYRQTLGQGPEFLTYFQNEAQLEKSRLLSDRFSAERPKGSFSTLEIQRTEQGDSAMYLCASSPPPASSSYEQYFGPGTRLTVT.

V and J are TRBV7-9 and TRBJ1-2; tentatively, D is TRBD1 (5 bases). Trimming took off 5 bases at V and 0 bases at J, with 10 bases between the two ends. Germline V CDR1 and CDR2: SEHNR, FQNEAQ (reference sequence). The length of the CDR3 is 14 residues. In DNA, the CDR3 is TGTGCCAGCAGCCGGGACGGCTCTAACTATGGCTACACCTTC. Its translation: CASSRDGSNYGYTF.

As for this clonotype: A read error may be the cause here, since a much bigger clone is one base away. The rearrangement joins TRBV7-2 to TRBJ1-5; D possibly corresponds to TRBD1 (5 bases). CDR3 length: 16 amino acids. CDR1 SGHTA and CDR2 FQGNSA come from the germline V gene. The CDR3 DNA is TGTGCCAGCAGCCCCGTGGGGGGGTATAGCAATAAGCCCCAGCATTTT. Protein: CASSPVGGYSNKPQHF. The full variable domain, in which reference TRBV7-2 and TRBJ1-5 provide the parts outside the CDR3, is GAGVSQSPSNKVTEKGKDVELRCDPISGHTALYWYRQSLGQGLEFLIYFQGNSAPDKSGLPSDRFSAERTGGSVSTLTIQRTQQEDSAVYLCASSPVGGYSNKPQHFGDGTRLSIL.

This clonotype showed up just a few times. V usage is TRBV2 and J usage is TRBJ1-1; D ambiguous. V gave up 7 bases and J gave up 3 bases, with 9 bases separating them. Germline CDR1 SNHLY, CDR2 FYNNEI. The CDR3 runs to 12 residues. CDR3 nucleotide sequence: TGTGCCAGCACTTGGGCAGACACTGAAGCTTTCTTT. Residues: CASTWADTEAFF.

This clonotype showed up many times. V and J are TRBV10-3 and TRBJ2-3; the D gene could be TRBD1 or TRBD2 (5 bases each). Germline assignment: CDR1 ENHRY and CDR2 SYGVKD. Trimming stripped 2 bases from V and 9 bases from J, with 24 bases between. The CDR3 consists of 17 residues. The DNA for the CDR3 is TGTGCCATCAGTGAGACGGGGACCCCGGGGCGGATCGGGACGCAGTATTTT. It codes for CAISETGTPGRIGTQYF.

The chain combines TRBV7-6 with TRBJ1-1; 8 nucleotides agree with TRBD1. This CDR3 comprises 13 residues. Germline V gene data show CDR1 as SGHVS and CDR2 as FNYEAQ. With V trimmed by 5 bases and J by 11 bases, 10 bases remained unmatched. This CDR3 is CASSGTGGTSAFF. CDR3 in DNA: TGTGCCAGCAGCGGGACAGGAGGAACCTCGGCTTTCTTT.

The rearrangement uses TRBV4-2 and TRBJ1-2, with TRBD1 as a possible D gene (5 bases). The length of the CDR3 is 17 residues. Germline V lookup: CDR1 LGHNA, CDR2 YNFKEQ. V was shortened by 4 bases and J by 1 base, with 19 bases between the two germline ends. CDR3 in DNA: TGTGCCAGCAGCCCTCCGCCCTCAGGGACCTATAACTATGGCTACACCTTC. Amino acid sequence: CASSPPPSGTYNYGYTF.

This clonotype was counted many times. The chain recombines TRBV7-2 with TRBJ1-1; a weak D match, TRBD1 (5 bases). Germline V gives CDR1 SGHTA, CDR2 FQGNSA. The CDR3 is 16 residues long. Trimming stripped 0 bases from V and 7 bases from J, with 18 bases between. CDR3 DNA sequence: TGTGCCAGCAGCTTAGCTGGCAGGTCAAAGAGGGGTGAAGCTTTCTTT. Translating gives CASSLAGRSKRGEAFF.

The chain recombines TRBV5-4 with TRBJ1-1; the D is unclear. The CDR3 is made up of 12 amino acids. Trimming took 4 bases from V and 6 from J, leaving 10 bases between them. Germline lookup yields CDR1 SGHNT and CDR2 YYREEE (reference sequence). CDR3 DNA sequence: TGTGCCAGCAGCCGGGGAAGGGCTGAAGCTTTCTTT. It yields the protein CASSRGRAEAFF.

This clonotype was counted only a few times. V is TRBV11-2 and J is TRBJ1-6, with D possibly matching TRBD1 (5 bases). The CDR3 consists of 15 residues. Germline V CDR1 and CDR2: SGHAT, FQNNGV. Trimming pared 1 base from V and 10 bases from J, leaving 14 bases between. CDR3 protein: CASSLVAGGRSPLHF. CDR3 sequence (DNA): TGTGCCAGCAGCTTAGTGGCGGGGGGAAGATCACCCCTCCACTTT.

The chain employs TRBV5-6 and TRBJ2-7; either TRBD1 or TRBD2 may fit D (5 bases each). Germline lookup yields CDR1 SGHDT and CDR2 YYEEEE. The V and J ends lost 1 base and 0 bases respectively, with 14 bases between them. This CDR3 has 16 amino acids. CDR3 nucleotides: TGTGCCAGCAGCTTGCCTTCGGGACGCCACTCCTACGAGCAGTACTTC. Amino acid sequence: CASSLPSGRHSYEQYF.

This clonotype was seen ten or more times. The chain couples TRBV12-3 or TRBV12-4 to TRBJ1-1; 8 bases agree with TRBD1. The CDR3 has 15 residues. V gave up 5 bases and J gave up 1 base; unmatched junction bases: 6. CDR3: CASSPRDRQNTEAFF. The DNA for the CDR3 is TGTGCCAGCAGTCCCCGGGACAGGCAGAACACTGAAGCTTTCTTT.

This clonotype was recorded a few times. The CDR3 nucleotides read TGTGCCAGCACTCACCCGGGACGGGAGATTTGGACCCTCCACTTT. This sequence encodes CASTHPGREIWTLHF. The V gene is TRBV7-2, the J gene TRBJ1-6, with a weak D call TRBD1 (5 bases). The CDR3 covers 15 residues. Germline CDR1 reads SGHTA; CDR2 reads FQGNSA. Trimming took off 7 bases at V and 14 bases at J, with 24 bases between the two ends.

This clonotype was counted between two and nine times. This chain uses TRBV25-1 with TRBJ1-2; D unclear. The CDR3 length is 14 residues. Trimming left V 1 base short and J 1 base short, with 7 bases between. In germline, CDR1 is MGHDK, CDR2 SYGVNS. CDR3 bases: TGTGCCAGCAGTGAATTGTATATTAACTATGGCTACACCTTC. Its translation: CASSELYINYGYTF.

The chain uses TRBV14 and TRBJ2-6, with D hard to call. This CDR3 contains 16 residues. V lost 0 bases, J lost 5 bases, and 11 bases lay in between. Germline V gene data show CDR1 as SGHDN and CDR2 as FVKESK. The CDR3 DNA reads TGTGCCAGCAGCCAAGAAACTCGTCTTTGGGCCAACGTCCTGACTTTC. It encodes CASSQETRLWANVLTF. Full variable domain (outside the CDR3, taken from reference TRBV14 and TRBJ2-6): EAGVTQFPSHSVIEKGQTVTLRCDPISGHDNLYWYRRVMGKEIKFLLHFVKESKQDESGMPNNRFLAERTGGTYSTLKVQPAELEDSGVYFCASSQETRLWANVLTFGAGSRLTVL.

This sequence joins TRBV27 and TRBJ2-2; D is unresolved. Trimming took 6 bases from V and 7 from J, leaving 15 bases between them. Germline-derived CDR1 and CDR2 are MNHEY and SMNVEV (reference sequence). The CDR3 contains 14 residues. The chain's CDR3 is CASSLPPLGGELFF. CDR3 bases: TGTGCCAGCAGCTTACCTCCGCTGGGCGGGGAGCTGTTTTTT.

This clonotype was found a few times. The chain couples TRBV12-3 or TRBV12-4 to TRBJ2-1, with TRBD2 matching 8 bases. The V gene end was trimmed by 1 base and the J gene end by 9 bases; junction bases not matched to a gene: 5. The CDR3 covers 14 residues. CDR3 sequence reads: CASSLGTSTVEQFF. CDR3 sequence (DNA): TGTGCCAGCAGTTTAGGGACTAGCACGGTTGAGCAGTTCTTC.

In DNA form, the CDR3 reads TGTGCCAGCAGCTTAGGGACTAGCGATTACTACGAGCAGTACTTC. Translated: CASSLGTSDYYEQYF. This sequence joins TRBV7-9 and TRBJ2-7, with 9 bases aligning to TRBD2. V lost 1 base to trimming and J lost 3 bases; unmatched junction nucleotides: 4. CDR1 is SEHNR, CDR2 FQNEAQ, per germline (reference sequence). The CDR3 totals 15 residues.

The gene calls are TRBV12-3 or TRBV12-4 and TRBJ2-1; 10 bases align to TRBD1. Losses at the gene ends were 0 bases for V and 3 bases for J; bases not matched to a gene: 11. The CDR3 has 19 residues. CDR3 nucleotide sequence: TGTGCCAGCAGTTTAGCGGGAACCGGGACAGGGGACAACTACAATGAGCAGTTCTTC. Amino acid sequence: CASSLAGTGTGDNYNEQFF.

The sample holds many counts of this clonotype. The CDR3 spells CASRTPSGGKVEAFF. The CDR3 nucleotides read TGTGCCAGCAGGACCCCGAGTGGGGGTAAGGTTGAAGCTTTCTTT. V and J are TRBV7-9 and TRBJ1-1, with a tentative D call TRBD1 (5 bases). Germline V gene data show CDR1 as SEHNR and CDR2 as FQNEAQ (reference sequence). Trimming took 6 bases from V and 7 from J, leaving 21 bases between them. There are 15 residues in the CDR3.

There are a few counts of this clonotype. The chain employs TRBV4-1 and TRBJ1-1, with a tentative D call TRBD1 (6 bases). Germline CDR1 reads MGHRA; CDR2 reads YSYEKL. The V end was cut by 0 bases, the J end by 12 bases, with 11 bases between. CDR3 length: 12 residues. CDR3 amino acids: CASSQDGGTTFF. CDR3 DNA sequence: TGCGCCAGCAGCCAAGATGGTGGGACAACTTTCTTT.

This clonotype was seen at least ten times. CDR3 in DNA: TGTGCCAGCAGTGAAGAGCTGTGGTCCTACAATGAGCAGTTCTTC. Translating gives CASSEELWSYNEQFF. This chain connects TRBV6-1 to TRBJ2-1, with D uncertain. Germline CDR1 reads MNHNS; CDR2 reads SASEGT. V dropped 1 base and J dropped 1 base, with 8 bases sitting between them. This CDR3 is 15 amino acids long.

V and J are TRBV6-2 or TRBV6-3 and TRBJ2-7; 12 nucleotides align to TRBD2. Germline loops: CDR1 MNHEY, CDR2 SVGEGT. V shed 6 bases and J 0 bases; nucleotides not matched to a gene: 3. CDR3 length equals 15 residues. CDR3 residues: CASRRLAGASYEQYV. The CDR3, as DNA: TGTGCCAGCAGGAGACTAGCGGGGGCCTCCTACGAGCAGTACGTC.

This clonotype appeared a few times. V and J are TRBV6-5 and TRBJ2-3, with D possibly being TRBD2 (7 bases). The germline gives CDR1 MNHEY, CDR2 SVGAGI. V gave up 8 bases and J gave up 6 bases, with 15 bases separating them. The CDR3 covers 13 residues. The CDR3 DNA follows: TGTGCCAGCCTGGGGGGGGGCCGGGATACGCAGTATTTT. Translated: CASLGGGRDTQYF.

This clonotype has a handful of counts. This chain joins TRBV19 and TRBJ2-4, with D perhaps TRBD1 (7 bases). Per germline, CDR1 LNHDA and CDR2 SQIVND (reference sequence). CDR3 length: 15 residues. V was pared by 1 base and J by 8 bases, with 15 bases between. As DNA, the CDR3 is TGTGCCAGTAGTATAGCTGCGACAGGGAGGTACATTCAGTACTTC. Protein sequence: CASSIAATGRYIQYF.

This clonotype was found many times. The chain is built from TRBV7-2 and TRBJ2-3; maybe TRBD1 (5 bases). This CDR3 comprises 14 residues. The ends were cut back, 10 bases at V and 1 base at J, with 15 bases in the middle. Germline V gives CDR1 SGHTA, CDR2 FQGNSA. Here the CDR3 DNA reads TGTGCCATCCCCTGGGGCTTACGCACAGATACGCAGTATTTT. Protein: CAIPWGLRTDTQYF. The whole variable domain, filled in from reference TRBV7-2 and TRBJ2-3, reads GAGVSQSPSNKVTEKGKDVELRCDPISGHTALYWYRQSLGQGLEFLIYFQGNSAPDKSGLPSDRFSAERTGGSVSTLTIQRTQQEDSAVYLCAIPWGLRTDTQYFGPGTRLTVL.

V and J are TRBV4-1 and TRBJ2-6; D unresolved. The CDR3 has 16 amino acids. V dropped 4 bases and J dropped 0 bases, with 10 bases sitting between them. CDR1 and CDR2 (germline): MGHRA, YSYEKL. The CDR3 DNA reads TGCGCCAGCAGCCCCGAATCGGTCTCTGGGGCCAACGTCCTGACTTTC. It is translated as CASSPESVSGANVLTF.

The CDR3 region is CASSLRGVYHGYTF. CDR3 coding DNA: TGTGCCAGCAGTTTAAGGGGGGTTTATCATGGCTACACCTTC. The V and J genes are TRBV27 and TRBJ1-2, with a possible D match to TRBD1 (6 bases). V shed 2 bases and J shed 6 bases, with 13 bases lying between them. Germline CDR1 is MNHEY and CDR2 is SMNVEV (reference sequence). The CDR3 covers 14 residues.